This TCR beta chain was observed in a study of cytomegalovirus exposure and HLA in healthy donors. Study outcomes and limitations: Confirmation in vitro established that three CMV-associated chains were specific for CMV antigens. Rates of TCR association differed by HLA locus in a later analysis, with DRB1 highest and HLA-C lowest. Per a prior analysis, the majority of TCR beta V segments were productive roughly 87% or roughly 30% of the time.

Notes on this clone: What it recognizes is unknown.

The PCR made use of 60 Vbeta and 13 Jbeta primers. The repertoire was sequenced with immunoSEQ multiplex PCR; TCRdb's copy has only in-frame clones and lacks some. The table has 100,000 or so clones, less than 65% seen once. The TCR originated in a woman in her thirties in good health and CMV-seropositive. Sequencing was performed on PBMCs.

CDR3 sequence: CASSQVGGGSHNEQFF. The DNA of the CDR3 is TGTGCCAGCAGCCAAGTCGGAGGAGGGAGCCACAATGAGCAGTTCTTC. The chain combines TRBV14 with TRBJ2-1, with D possibly matching TRBD2 (6 bases). This CDR3 is built from 16 residues. CDR1 is SGHDN and CDR2 is FVKESK in the germline V gene. V lost 1 base to trimming and J lost 5 bases, with 15 bases between them.